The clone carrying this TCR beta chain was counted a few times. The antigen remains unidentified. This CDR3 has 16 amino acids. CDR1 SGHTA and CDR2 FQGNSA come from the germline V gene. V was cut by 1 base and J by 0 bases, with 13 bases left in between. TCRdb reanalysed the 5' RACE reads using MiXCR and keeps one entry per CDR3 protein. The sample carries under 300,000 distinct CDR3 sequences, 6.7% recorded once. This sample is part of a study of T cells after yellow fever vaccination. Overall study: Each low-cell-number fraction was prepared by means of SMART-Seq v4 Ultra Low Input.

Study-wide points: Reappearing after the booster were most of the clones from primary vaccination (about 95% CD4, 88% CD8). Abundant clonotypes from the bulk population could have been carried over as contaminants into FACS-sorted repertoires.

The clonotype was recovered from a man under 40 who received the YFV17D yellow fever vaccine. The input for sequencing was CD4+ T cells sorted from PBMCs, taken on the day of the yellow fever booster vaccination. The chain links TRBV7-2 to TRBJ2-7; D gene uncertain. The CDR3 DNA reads TGTGCCAGCAGCTTAGTCGCTGGAACCGCCTCCTACGAGCAGTACTTC. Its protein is CASSLVAGTASYEQYF.